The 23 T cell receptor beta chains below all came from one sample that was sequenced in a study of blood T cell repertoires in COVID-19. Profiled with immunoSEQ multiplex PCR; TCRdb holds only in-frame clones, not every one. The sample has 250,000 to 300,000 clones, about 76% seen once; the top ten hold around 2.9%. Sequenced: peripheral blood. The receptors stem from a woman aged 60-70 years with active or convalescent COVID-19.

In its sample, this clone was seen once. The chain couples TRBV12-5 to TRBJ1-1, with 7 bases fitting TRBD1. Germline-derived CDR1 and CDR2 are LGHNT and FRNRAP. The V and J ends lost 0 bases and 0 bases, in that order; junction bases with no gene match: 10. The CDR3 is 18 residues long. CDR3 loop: CASGLVQGTELVNTEAFF. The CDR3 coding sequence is TGTGCTAGTGGTTTGGTACAGGGGACAGAGCTAGTGAACACTGAAGCTTTCTTT.

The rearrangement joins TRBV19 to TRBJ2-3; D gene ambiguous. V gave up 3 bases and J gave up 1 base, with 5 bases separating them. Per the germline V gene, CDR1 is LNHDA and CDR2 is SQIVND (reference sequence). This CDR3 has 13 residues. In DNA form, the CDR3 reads TGTGCCAGTAGTATCCAGGGCACAGATACGCAGTATTTT. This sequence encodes CASSIQGTDTQYF.

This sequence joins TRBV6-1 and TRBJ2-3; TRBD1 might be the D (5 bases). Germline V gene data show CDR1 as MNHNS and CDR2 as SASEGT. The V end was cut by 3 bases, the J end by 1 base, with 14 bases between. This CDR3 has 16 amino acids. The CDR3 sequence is CASSETVSGGTDTQYF. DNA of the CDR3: TGTGCCAGCAGTGAGACAGTTTCTGGAGGCACAGATACGCAGTATTTT.

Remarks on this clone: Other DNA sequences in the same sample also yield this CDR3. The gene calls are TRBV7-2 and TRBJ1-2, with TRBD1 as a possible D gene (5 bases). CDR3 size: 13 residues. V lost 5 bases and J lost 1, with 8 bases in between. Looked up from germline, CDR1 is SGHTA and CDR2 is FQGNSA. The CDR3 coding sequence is TGTGCCAGCAGCCGAGACAGTAACTATGGCTACACCTTC. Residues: CASSRDSNYGYTF.

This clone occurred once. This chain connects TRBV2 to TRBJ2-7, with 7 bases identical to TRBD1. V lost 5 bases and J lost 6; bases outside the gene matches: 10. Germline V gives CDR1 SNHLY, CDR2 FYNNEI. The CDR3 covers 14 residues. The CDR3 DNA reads TGTGCCAGCAGTTATTTCGGACAGGCGGGCGAGCAGTACTTC. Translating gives CASSYFGQAGEQYF. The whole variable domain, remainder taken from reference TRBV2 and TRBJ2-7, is EPEVTQTPSHQVTQMGQEVILRCVPISNHLYFYWYRQILGQKVEFLVSFYNNEISEKSEIFDDQFSVERPDGSNFTLKIRSTKLEDSAMYFCASSYFGQAGEQYFGPGTRLTVT.

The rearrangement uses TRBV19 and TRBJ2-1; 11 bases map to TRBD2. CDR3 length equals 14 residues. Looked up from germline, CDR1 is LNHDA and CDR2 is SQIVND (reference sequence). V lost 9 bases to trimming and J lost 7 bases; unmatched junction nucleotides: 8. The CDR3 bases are TGTGCCAGCGCAACTAGCGGGGGCAGGAATGAGCAGTTCTTC. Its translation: CASATSGGRNEQFF.

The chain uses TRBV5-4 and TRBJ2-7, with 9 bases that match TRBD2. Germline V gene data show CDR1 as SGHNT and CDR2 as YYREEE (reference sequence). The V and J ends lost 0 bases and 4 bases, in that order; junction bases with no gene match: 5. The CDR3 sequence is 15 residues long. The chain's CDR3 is CASSLVGTSSYEQYF. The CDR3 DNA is TGTGCCAGCAGCTTGGTCGGGACTAGCTCTTACGAGCAGTACTTC.

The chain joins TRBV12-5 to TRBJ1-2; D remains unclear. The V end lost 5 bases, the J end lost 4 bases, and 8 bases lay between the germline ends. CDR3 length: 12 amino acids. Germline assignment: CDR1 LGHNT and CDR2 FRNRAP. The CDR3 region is CASGAQVYGYTF. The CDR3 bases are TGTGCTAGTGGTGCCCAGGTCTATGGCTACACCTTC.

CDR3 sequence reads: CASSPRRGGEDTQYF. The CDR3 nucleotides read TGTGCCAGCAGCCCGCGGCGGGGGGGCGAAGATACGCAGTATTTT. J is TRBJ2-3 and V is TRBV7-2; 9 positions agree with TRBD2. Germline CDR1 is SGHTA and CDR2 is FQGNSA. The CDR3 has 15 residues. Germline trimming cut 5 bases from V and 5 bases from J; bases unmatched to any gene: 8.

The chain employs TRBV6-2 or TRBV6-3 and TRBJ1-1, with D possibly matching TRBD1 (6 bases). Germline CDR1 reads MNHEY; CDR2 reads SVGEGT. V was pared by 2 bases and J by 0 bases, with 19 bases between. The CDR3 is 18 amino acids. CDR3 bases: TGTGCCAGCAGTTACAGTTTGAGGGGGGGCCCATTGAACACTGAAGCTTTCTTT. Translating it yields CASSYSLRGGPLNTEAFF.

Here the CDR3 reads CSVVLGPPGNQPQHF. DNA for the CDR3: TGCAGCGTTGTTCTCGGCCCCCCGGGGAATCAGCCCCAGCATTTT. J is TRBJ1-5 and V is TRBV29-1; D unresolved. CDR3 length equals 15 residues. The V end lost 4 bases, the J end lost 4 bases, and 17 bases lay between the germline ends. Germline CDR1 reads SQVTM; CDR2 reads ANQGSEA.

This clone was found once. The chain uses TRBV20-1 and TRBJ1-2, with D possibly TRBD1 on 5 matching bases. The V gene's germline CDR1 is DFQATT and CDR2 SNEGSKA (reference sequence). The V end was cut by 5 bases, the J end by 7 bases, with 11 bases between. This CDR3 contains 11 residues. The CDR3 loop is CSAPAGSGYTF. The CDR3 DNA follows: TGCAGTGCTCCCGCAGGGTCTGGCTACACCTTC.

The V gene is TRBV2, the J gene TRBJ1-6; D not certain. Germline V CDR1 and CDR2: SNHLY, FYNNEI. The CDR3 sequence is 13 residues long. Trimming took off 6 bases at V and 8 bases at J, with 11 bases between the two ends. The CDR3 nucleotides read TGTGCCAGCAGAGGACTCCCTGATTCACCCCTCCACTTT. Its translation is CASRGLPDSPLHF.

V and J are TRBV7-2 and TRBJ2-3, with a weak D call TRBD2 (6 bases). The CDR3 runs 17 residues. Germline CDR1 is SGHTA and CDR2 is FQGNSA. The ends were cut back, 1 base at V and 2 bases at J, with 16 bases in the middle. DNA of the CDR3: TGTGCCAGCAGCTTAGGGGTTCGCGGCGGGATCACAGATACGCAGTATTTT. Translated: CASSLGVRGGITDTQYF.

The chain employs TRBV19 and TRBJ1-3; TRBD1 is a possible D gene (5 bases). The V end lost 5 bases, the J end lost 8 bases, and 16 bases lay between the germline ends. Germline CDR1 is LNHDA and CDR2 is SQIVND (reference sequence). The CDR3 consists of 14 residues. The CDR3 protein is CASSPRGGRDTIYF. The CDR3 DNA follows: TGTGCCAGTAGTCCCCGTGGGGGGAGAGACACCATATATTTT.

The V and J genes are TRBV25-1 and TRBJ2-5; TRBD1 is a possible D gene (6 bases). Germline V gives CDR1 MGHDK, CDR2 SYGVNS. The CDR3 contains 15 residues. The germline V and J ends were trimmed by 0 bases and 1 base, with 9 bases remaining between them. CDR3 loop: CASSEYLDSQETQYF. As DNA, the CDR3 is TGTGCCAGCAGTGAATACCTGGACAGCCAAGAGACCCAGTACTTC. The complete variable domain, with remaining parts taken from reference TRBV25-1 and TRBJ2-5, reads EADIYQTPRYLVIGTGKKITLECSQTMGHDKMYWYQQDPGMELHLIHYSYGVNSTEKGDLSSESTVSRIRTEHFPLTLESARPSHTSQYLCASSEYLDSQETQYFGPGTRLLVL.

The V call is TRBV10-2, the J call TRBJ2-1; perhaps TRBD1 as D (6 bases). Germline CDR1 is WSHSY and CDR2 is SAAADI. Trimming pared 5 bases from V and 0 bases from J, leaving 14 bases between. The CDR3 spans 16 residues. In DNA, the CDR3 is TGCGCCAGCAGTCCGGGACACCGATTCTCCTACAATGAGCAGTTCTTC. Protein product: CASSPGHRFSYNEQFF.

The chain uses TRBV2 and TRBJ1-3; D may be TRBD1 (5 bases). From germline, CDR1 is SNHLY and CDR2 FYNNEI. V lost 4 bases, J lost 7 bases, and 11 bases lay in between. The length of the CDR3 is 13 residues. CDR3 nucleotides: TGTGCCAGCAGTGCAGGGATGGGCAACACCATATATTTT. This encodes CASSAGMGNTIYF.

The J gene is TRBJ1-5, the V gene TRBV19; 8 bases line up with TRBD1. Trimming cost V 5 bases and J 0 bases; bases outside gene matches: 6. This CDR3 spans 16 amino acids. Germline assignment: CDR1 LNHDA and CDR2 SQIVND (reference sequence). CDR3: CASSSVGTGSNQPQHF. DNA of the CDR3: TGTGCCAGTAGTTCAGTAGGGACAGGTAGCAATCAGCCCCAGCATTTT.

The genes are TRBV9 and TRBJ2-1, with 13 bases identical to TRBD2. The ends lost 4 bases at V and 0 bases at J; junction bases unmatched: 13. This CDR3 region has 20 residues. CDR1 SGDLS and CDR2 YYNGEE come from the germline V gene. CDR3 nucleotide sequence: TGTGCCAGCAGCTCGGTAGGACTAGCGGGGGTGGGTGGCTCCTACAATGAGCAGTTCTTC. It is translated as CASSSVGLAGVGGSYNEQFF.

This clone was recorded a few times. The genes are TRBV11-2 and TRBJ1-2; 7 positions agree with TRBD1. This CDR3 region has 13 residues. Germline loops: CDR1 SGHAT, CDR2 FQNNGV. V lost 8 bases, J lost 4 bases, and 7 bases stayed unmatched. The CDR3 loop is CASHQGVGYGYTF. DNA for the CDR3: TGTGCCAGCCACCAGGGGGTTGGCTATGGCTACACCTTC.

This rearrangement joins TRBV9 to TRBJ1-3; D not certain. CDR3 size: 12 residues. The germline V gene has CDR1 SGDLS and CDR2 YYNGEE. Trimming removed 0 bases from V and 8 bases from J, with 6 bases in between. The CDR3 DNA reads TGTGCCAGCAGCGTAGAGAGGGACACCATATATTTT. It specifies CASSVERDTIYF.

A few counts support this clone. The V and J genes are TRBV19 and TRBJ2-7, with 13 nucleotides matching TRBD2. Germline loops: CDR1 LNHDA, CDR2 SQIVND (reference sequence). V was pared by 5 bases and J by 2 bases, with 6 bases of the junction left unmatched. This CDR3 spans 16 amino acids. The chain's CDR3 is CASSGGGLAGAYEQYF. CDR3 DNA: TGTGCCAGTAGTGGAGGAGGACTAGCGGGGGCCTACGAGCAGTACTTC.